This TCR beta chain appears in the sequencing data of a study of shared clonotypes between healthy human individuals. Study details: CD4 naive cells filled three plates per donor, CD4 memory three, CD8 naive two and CD8 memory one.

Comments on this clone: Its antigen is not identified.

Generated by immunoSEQ multiplex PCR, the TCRdb table keeps only in-frame clones and is missing some. The profile shows a few million clones, approximately 92% of them singletons. Each of the donors was a healthy adult who was HIV-negative and had not had a recent acute infection or vaccination. The study, taken as a whole, reports: Although depth was large, rarefaction showed that sequencing of the sorted subsets was incomplete.

Germline CDR1 and CDR2: KGHSH and LQKENI. The CDR3 has 14 residues. Trimming cost V 3 bases and J 3 bases, with 9 bases left between them. The chain links TRBV18 to TRBJ1-5; no firm D call. The sample comprised naive CD4+ T cells sorted from blood. The subset was: CD45RA+ positively selected. The sequence was obtained from a man aged 18 to 29 in good health. The CDR3 sequence is CASSPREVNQPQHF. CDR3 nucleotides: TGTGCCAGCTCACCCAGAGAAGTCAATCAGCCCCAGCATTTT.